One sample yielded the 9 T cell receptor beta chains listed below, sequenced in a study of glioma-infiltrating T cells. Using RNA template, CDR3s of TCR alpha and beta were amplified with iRepertoire arm-PCR. TCRdb reanalysed the multiplex PCR reads using MiXCR and keeps one entry per CDR3 protein. The sample has some 10,000 distinct CDR3 sequences; approximately 57% are singletons. Sequencing was done on a sample of glioma tissue, nonneoplastic brain tissue, or PBMCs (not recorded which). The receptors come from a human donor with low-grade glioma or glioblastoma, undergoing nonglioma brain surgery, or in good health (not recorded which).

There are a few counts of this clonotype. An end of the junction does not agree with germline; a read error may underlie this. The rearrangement uses TRBV3-1 and TRBJ2-5; D ambiguous. The CDR3 is made up of 13 amino acids. CDR1 and CDR2 from the germline V gene are LGHDT and YNNKEL (reference sequence). DNA of the CDR3: TGTGCCATCAGCCAAGATCGCCAAGAGACCCAGTACTTC. Its translation: CAISQDRQETQYF.

A note on this clonotype: A junction boundary mismatches the germline segment, possibly from a read error. This chain links TRBV7-9 with TRBJ2-1; no clear D gene. The CDR3 is made up of 13 amino acids. Germline V gene sequence: CDR1 SEHNR, CDR2 FQNEAQ (reference sequence). The CDR3 DNA follows: TGTTCCAGCATGTTTAGTCAAGCTTATGAGCATTTCTTC. It specifies CSSMFSQAYEHFF.

This clonotype was seen only a few times. A much more abundant neighbour one base away suggests this may be a read error. The gene calls are TRBV7-2 and TRBJ2-1; TRBD1 or TRBD2 may be the D gene (5 bases each). CDR1 and CDR2 (germline): SGHTA, FQGNSA. CDR3 length equals 13 residues. Trimming pared 1 base from V and 9 bases from J, leaving 10 bases between. The CDR3 loop reads CASSLGGAAEQFF. CDR3 sequence (DNA): TGTGCCAGCAGCTTAGGAGGGGCGGCTGAGCAGTTCTTC.

Note on this clonotype: The junction does not match germline at one end; this may be a read error. The V call is TRBV7-2, the J call TRBJ2-7, with 8 bases matching TRBD2. CDR3 size: 13 residues. CDR1 and CDR2 (germline): SGHTA, FQGNSA. CDR3 region: CASSRLTSGERYF. For the CDR3, the DNA is TGTGCCAGCAGCCGCCTTACTAGCGGAGAGCGGTACTTC.

At least ten counts were recorded for this clonotype. The chain links TRBV9 to TRBJ1-1; D may be TRBD1 (6 bases). Germline CDR1 reads SGDLS; CDR2 reads YYNGEE. V dropped 8 bases and J dropped 3 bases, with 11 bases sitting between them. The CDR3 totals 12 residues. CDR3 in amino acids: CARSQGDTEAFF. CDR3 nucleotides: TGTGCCAGATCACAGGGTGACACTGAAGCTTTCTTT.

This clonotype was seen ten or more times. The V and J genes are TRBV19 and TRBJ1-2, with unresolved D. V lost 7 bases, J lost 8 bases, and 23 bases lay in between. Germline CDR1 is LNHDA and CDR2 is SQIVND (reference sequence). The length of the CDR3 is 15 residues. The CDR3 bases are TGTGCCAGTACCCTTTCGCCGCGAACTGAGGAGGGCTACACCTTC. Translating gives CASTLSPRTEEGYTF.

Note on this clonotype: One junction end disagrees with the germline gene, perhaps due to a read error. This chain links TRBV7-9 with TRBJ2-3, with D hard to call. The CDR3 spans 15 residues. CDR1 and CDR2 (germline): SEHNR, FQNEAQ (reference sequence). CDR3 bases: TGTGCCAGCAGCCCCTTGCGAGACATCACAGATAAGCAGTATTTT. This gives the protein CASSPLRDITDKQYF.

This clonotype has just one count. The chain employs TRBV28 and TRBJ2-7, with a tentative D call TRBD2 (5 bases). The J call may be wrong; the DNA end is better matched by TRBJ2-1. This CDR3 contains 16 residues. Germline CDR1 MDHEN, CDR2 SYDVKM. The CDR3 DNA reads TGTGCCAGCAACCTAAGTGGTCGGGAACTAGGCGACGAGCAGTTCTTC. This translates into CASNLSGRELGDEQFF.

To note about this clonotype: One end of the junction fails to match germline, which may point to a read error. V is TRBV3-1 and J is TRBJ1-5; unclear D gene. From germline, CDR1 is LGHDT and CDR2 YNNKEL (reference sequence). This CDR3 contains 14 residues. CDR3 DNA: TGTGCCAGCAGAATCCGGGTCAACAATCAGGCCCAGCATTTT. It translates to CASRIRVNNQAQHF. The full variable domain, with the rest looked up from reference TRBV3-1 and TRBJ1-5, is DTAVSQTPKYLVTQMGNDKSIKCEQNLGHDTMYWYKQDSKKFLKIMFSYNNKELIINETVPNRFSPKSPDKAHLNLHINSLELGDSAVYFCASRIRVNNQAQHFGDGTRLSIL.